A single sample is the source of the 17 T cell receptor beta chains below, sequenced in a study of T cells expressing NK-cell markers. From its re-call of the 5' RACE reads, TCRdb lists each CDR3 protein once, without DNA. The sample has 400,000 to 450,000 distinct CDR3 sequences; the top ten hold under 7.5%. The sample consisted of blood T cells: a sorted CD56 or NKG2C T cell subset, CD4+ or CD8+ T cells, or bulk PBMC T cells (not recorded which). Receptor source: a woman aged 18 to 75 in good health.

V is TRBV20-1 and J is TRBJ2-1; checking the TCRdb D call of TRBD1 is not possible without DNA. Germline V gives CDR1 DFQATT, CDR2 SNEGSKA (reference sequence). The CDR3 sequence is 14 residues long. The CDR3: CSATGTVKHNEQFF.

V is TRBV7-3 and J is TRBJ1-2. CDR3 length: 12 residues. Germline CDR1 reads SGHTA; CDR2 reads FQGTGA. CDR3 protein: CASSFDGYGYTF. The full variable domain, its missing parts supplied by reference TRBV7-3 and TRBJ1-2, is GAGVSQTPSNKVTEKGKYVELRCDPISGHTALYWYRQSLGQGPEFLIYFQGTGAADDSGLPNDRFFAVRPEGSVSTLKIQRTERGDSAVYLCASSFDGYGYTFGSGTRLTVV.

The chain has TRBV18 and TRBJ2-7; TCRdb proposes TRBD1, but this gene call is untestable without DNA. The germline V gene encodes CDR1 KGHSH and CDR2 LQKENI. The CDR3 is 15 residues long. CDR3 sequence: CASSPVTGDSYEQYF.

V is TRBV7-2 and J is TRBJ2-3. The CDR3 is 12 residues long. Germline V CDR1 and CDR2: SGHTA, FQGNSA. The CDR3 sequence is CASSPRIDTQYF.

V gene TRBV5-6 combines with J gene TRBJ2-1; lacking DNA, the TRBD2 call made by TCRdb goes unchecked. CDR1 is SGHDT and CDR2 is YYEEEE in the germline V gene. This CDR3 has 15 amino acids. CDR3 protein: CASRQLAGNYNEQFF.

The V call is TRBV28, the J call TRBJ2-7; the TCRdb D gene call, TRBD1, has no DNA to confirm it. CDR3 length equals 14 residues. CDR1 and CDR2 (germline): MDHEN, SYDVKM. CDR3 residues: CASSPWTGGFEQYF.

The chain carries TRBV9 and TRBJ2-5; the D call of TRBD1 rests on TCRdb alone, since no DNA is present to check it. Germline V CDR1 and CDR2: SGDLS, YYNGEE. The CDR3 has 17 amino acids. CDR3: CASSPRQGAIFQETQYF.

The rearrangement uses TRBV15 and TRBJ2-5. This CDR3 region has 13 residues. Germline V lookup: CDR1 LNHNV, CDR2 YYDKDF (reference sequence). The CDR3 is CATSRDSQETQYF. The full variable domain, completed using reference TRBV15 and TRBJ2-5, is DAMVIQNPRYQVTQFGKPVTLSCSQTLNHNVMYWYQQKSSQAPKLLFHYYDKDFNNEADTPDNFQSRRPNTSFCFLDIRSPGLGDTAMYLCATSRDSQETQYFGPGTRLLVL.

The V call is TRBV20-1, the J call TRBJ2-7; TCRdb's D call of TRBD2 is untestable without DNA. CDR1 is DFQATT, CDR2 SNEGSKA, per germline (reference sequence). CDR3 length: 15 residues. CDR3 sequence: CSASLSGLAVYEQYF.

This chain links TRBV4-3 with TRBJ2-2; TCRdb designates TRBD1, a call that cannot be tested without DNA. This CDR3 has 17 residues. In germline, CDR1 is LGHNA, CDR2 YSLEER. The CDR3 sequence is CASSQDWGQGGTGELFF.

The V gene is TRBV7-2, the J gene TRBJ2-3; TCRdb calls TRBD1, which cannot be checked without DNA. There are 16 residues in the CDR3. Germline V gene lookup returns CDR1 SGHTA and CDR2 FQGNSA. The CDR3 reads CASTLPGTGLSNTQYF.

This sequence joins TRBV6-2 or TRBV6-3 and TRBJ2-1. This CDR3 is 13 amino acids long. The germline gives CDR1 MNHEY, CDR2 SVGEGT. CDR3 sequence reads: CASSLRQDNEQFF.

Here the CDR3 reads CSARSGAGPYNEQFF. The rearrangement uses TRBV20-1 and TRBJ2-1; no DNA is available, so the TRBD1 call from TCRdb remains unchecked. CDR1 and CDR2 from the germline V gene are DFQATT and SNEGSKA (reference sequence). The CDR3 is 15 amino acids.

The rearrangement uses TRBV28 and TRBJ2-1. The CDR3 totals 15 residues. Germline-derived CDR1 and CDR2 are MDHEN and SYDVKM. The CDR3: CASSQRQGPYNEQFF. Drawing the rest from reference TRBV28 and TRBJ2-1, the complete variable domain is DVKVTQSSRYLVKRTGEKVFLECVQDMDHENMFWYRQDPGLGLRLIYFSYDVKMKEKGDIPEGYSVSREKKERFSLILESASTNQTSMYLCASSQRQGPYNEQFFGPGTRLTVL.

J is TRBJ2-5 and V is TRBV6-5. CDR3 length: 14 residues. The germline gives CDR1 MNHEY, CDR2 SVGAGI. CDR3 in amino acids: CASSYGSTRETQYF.

This chain joins TRBV14 and TRBJ2-1; the D call of TRBD1 rests on TCRdb alone, since no DNA is present to check it. Germline assignment: CDR1 SGHDN and CDR2 FVKESK. The CDR3 covers 16 residues. The CDR3 spells CASSLTGGLLYNEQFF.

The genes are TRBV9 and TRBJ1-3. The CDR3 spans 14 residues. Germline CDR1 reads SGDLS; CDR2 reads YYNGEE. The CDR3 spells CASSVGRHGNTIYF.